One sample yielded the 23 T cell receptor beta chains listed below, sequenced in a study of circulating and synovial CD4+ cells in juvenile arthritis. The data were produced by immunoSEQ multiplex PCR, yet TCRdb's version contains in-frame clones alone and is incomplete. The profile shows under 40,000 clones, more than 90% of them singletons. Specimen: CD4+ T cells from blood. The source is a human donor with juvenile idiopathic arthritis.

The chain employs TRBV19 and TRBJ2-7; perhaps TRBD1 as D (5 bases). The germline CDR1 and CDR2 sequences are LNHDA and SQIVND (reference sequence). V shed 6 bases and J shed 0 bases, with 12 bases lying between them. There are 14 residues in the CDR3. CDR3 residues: CASRQVLSSYEQYF. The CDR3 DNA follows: TGTGCCAGTAGACAGGTTTTGAGCTCCTACGAGCAGTACTTC.

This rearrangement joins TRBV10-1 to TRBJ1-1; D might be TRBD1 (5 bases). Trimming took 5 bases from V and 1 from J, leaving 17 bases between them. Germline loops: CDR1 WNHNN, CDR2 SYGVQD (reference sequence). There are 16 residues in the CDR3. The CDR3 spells CASSPSDRISNTEAFF. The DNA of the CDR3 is TGCGCCAGCAGTCCGTCCGACAGAATCTCGAACACTGAAGCTTTCTTT.

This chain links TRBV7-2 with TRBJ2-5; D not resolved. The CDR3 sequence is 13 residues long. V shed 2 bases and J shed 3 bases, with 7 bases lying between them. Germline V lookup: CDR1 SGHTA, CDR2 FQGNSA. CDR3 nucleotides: TGTGCCAGCAGCTTAATACAGAAAGAGACCCAGTACTTC. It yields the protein CASSLIQKETQYF. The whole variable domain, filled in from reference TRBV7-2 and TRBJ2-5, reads GAGVSQSPSNKVTEKGKDVELRCDPISGHTALYWYRQSLGQGLEFLIYFQGNSAPDKSGLPSDRFSAERTGGSVSTLTIQRTQQEDSAVYLCASSLIQKETQYFGPGTRLLVL.

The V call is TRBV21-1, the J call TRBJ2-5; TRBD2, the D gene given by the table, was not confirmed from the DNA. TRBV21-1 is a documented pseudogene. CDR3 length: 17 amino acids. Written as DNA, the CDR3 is TGTGCCAGCAGCAAAGTAAGTGGGACTAGCGGACAAGAGACCCAGTACTTC. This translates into CASSKVSGTSGQETQYF.

The CDR3 spells CASSVGFGTSGSFYNEQFF. CDR3 DNA: TGTGCCAGCAGCGTAGGGTTCGGGACTAGCGGGAGTTTTTACAATGAGCAGTTCTTC. The chain joins TRBV9 to TRBJ2-1, with 14 bases fitting TRBD2. The germline gives CDR1 SGDLS, CDR2 YYNGEE. V was pared by 0 bases and J by 4 bases, with 9 bases of the junction left unmatched. CDR3 length: 19 amino acids.

As DNA, the CDR3 is TGCGCCAGCACCGCAACGCGACTGGGCTCTGGAAACACCATATATTTT. This translates into CASTATRLGSGNTIYF. The rearrangement links TRBV10-2 to TRBJ1-3; D not certain. This CDR3 spans 16 amino acids. Germline CDR1 is WSHSY and CDR2 is SAAADI. The germline V and J ends were trimmed by 7 bases and 0 bases, with 16 bases remaining between them.

CDR3 amino acids: CASYYEQYF. The CDR3 DNA follows: TGTGCCAGCTACTACGAGCAGTACTTC. The rearrangement joins TRBV27 to TRBJ2-7; no clear D gene. V lost 8 bases, J lost 3 bases, and 2 bases lay in between. Germline CDR1 and CDR2: MNHEY and SMNVEV (reference sequence). The CDR3 is 9 amino acids.

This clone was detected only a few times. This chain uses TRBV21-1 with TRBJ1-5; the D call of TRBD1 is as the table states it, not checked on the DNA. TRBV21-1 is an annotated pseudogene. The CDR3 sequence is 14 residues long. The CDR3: CASSKIGAGQPQHF. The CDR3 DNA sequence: TGTGCCAGCAGCAAGATTGGGGCAGGCCAGCCCCAGCATTTT.

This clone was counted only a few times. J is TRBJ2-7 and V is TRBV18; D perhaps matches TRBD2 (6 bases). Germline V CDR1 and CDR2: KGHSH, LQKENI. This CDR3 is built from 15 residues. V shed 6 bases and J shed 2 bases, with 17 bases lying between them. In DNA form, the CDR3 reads TGTGCCAGCTCCCCGGAGGGGATTGAGGCCTACGAGCAGTACTTC. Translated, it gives CASSPEGIEAYEQYF.

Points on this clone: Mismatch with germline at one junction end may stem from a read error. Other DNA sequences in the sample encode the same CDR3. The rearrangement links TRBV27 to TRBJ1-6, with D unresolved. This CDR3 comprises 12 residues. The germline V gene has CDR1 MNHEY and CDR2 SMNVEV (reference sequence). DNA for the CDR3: TGTGCCACGGGGAGTTATAATTCCCCCCTCCACTTT. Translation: CATGSYNSPLHF.

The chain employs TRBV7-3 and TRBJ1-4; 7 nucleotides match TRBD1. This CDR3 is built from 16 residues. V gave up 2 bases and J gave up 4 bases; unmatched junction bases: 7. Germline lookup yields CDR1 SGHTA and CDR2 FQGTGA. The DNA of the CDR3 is TGTGCCAGCAGCTTATCTGCTACAGGGGTTAATGAAAAACTGTTTTTT. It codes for CASSLSATGVNEKLFF.

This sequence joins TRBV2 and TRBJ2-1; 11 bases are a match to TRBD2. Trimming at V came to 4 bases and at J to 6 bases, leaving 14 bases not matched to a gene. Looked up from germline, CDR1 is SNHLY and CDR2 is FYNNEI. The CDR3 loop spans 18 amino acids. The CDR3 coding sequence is TGTGCCAGCAGTGGACTAGCGGGGAGCAGGACTCGTAGCAATGAGCAGTTCTTC. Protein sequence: CASSGLAGSRTRSNEQFF.

The CDR3: CASSYSTSGSSYEQYF. The CDR3 DNA sequence: TGTGCCAGCAGTTACTCAACCAGCGGGAGCTCCTACGAGCAGTACTTC. V gene TRBV6-5 combines with J gene TRBJ2-7; 8 bases match TRBD2. Germline CDR1 is MNHEY and CDR2 is SVGAGI. CDR3 size: 16 residues. Trimming at V came to 0 bases and at J to 0 bases, leaving 4 bases not matched to a gene.

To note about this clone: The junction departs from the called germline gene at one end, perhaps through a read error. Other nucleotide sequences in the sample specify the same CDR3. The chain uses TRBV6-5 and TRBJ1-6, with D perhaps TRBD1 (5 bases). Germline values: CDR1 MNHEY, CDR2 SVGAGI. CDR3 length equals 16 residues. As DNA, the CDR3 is TGTGCCAGCAGTTACCGACAGAGCTCCTATAATTCCCCCCTCCACTTT. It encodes CASSYRQSSYNSPLHF.

CDR3 nucleotide sequence: TGTGCCAGCAGCTTATCTGGGCAGCCCACAATCCAGGGGCAGTTCTTC. Translated: CASSLSGQPTIQGQFF. The chain couples TRBV7-8 to TRBJ2-1; a possible D gene is TRBD1 (5 bases). The germline gives CDR1 SGHVS, CDR2 FQNEAQ. The CDR3 has 16 residues. V lost 2 bases and J 12 bases, leaving 23 bases between the germline ends.

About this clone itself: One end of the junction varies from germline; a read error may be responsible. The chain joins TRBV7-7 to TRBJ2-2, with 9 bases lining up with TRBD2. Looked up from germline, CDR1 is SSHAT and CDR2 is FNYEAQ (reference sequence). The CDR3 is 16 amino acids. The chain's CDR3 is CASSPQTSGNTGELFF. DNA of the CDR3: TGTGCTAGCAGTCCGCAGACTAGCGGGAACACCGGGGAGCTGTTTTTT.

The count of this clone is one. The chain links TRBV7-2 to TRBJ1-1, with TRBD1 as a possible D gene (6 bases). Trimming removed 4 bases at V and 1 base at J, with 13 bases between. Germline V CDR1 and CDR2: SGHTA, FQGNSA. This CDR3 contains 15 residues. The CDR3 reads CASSSTGTKNTEAFF. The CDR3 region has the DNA TGTGCCAGCAGCTCAACCGGGACAAAGAACACTGAAGCTTTCTTT.

CDR3 amino acids: CASSQRTRDTGELFF. The CDR3 region has the DNA TGCGCCAGCAGCCAACGGACTAGGGACACCGGGGAGCTGTTTTTT. The chain joins TRBV4-1 to TRBJ2-2, with 7 bases aligning to TRBD2. The germline CDR1 and CDR2 sequences are MGHRA and YSYEKL. The CDR3 loop spans 15 amino acids. V shed 2 bases, J shed 3 bases, and the junction held 3 bases outside the gene matches.

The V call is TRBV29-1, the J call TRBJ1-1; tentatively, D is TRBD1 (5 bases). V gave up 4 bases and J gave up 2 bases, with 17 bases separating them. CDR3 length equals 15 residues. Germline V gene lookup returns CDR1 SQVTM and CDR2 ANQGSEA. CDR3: CSVVRATGGNTEAFF. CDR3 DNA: TGCAGCGTTGTACGTGCCACGGGGGGAAACACTGAAGCTTTCTTT.

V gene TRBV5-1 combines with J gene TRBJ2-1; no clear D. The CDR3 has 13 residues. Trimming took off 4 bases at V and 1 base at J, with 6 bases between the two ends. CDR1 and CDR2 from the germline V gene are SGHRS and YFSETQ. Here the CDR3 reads CASSPSSYNEQFF. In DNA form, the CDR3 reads TGCGCCAGCAGCCCTAGTTCCTACAATGAGCAGTTCTTC.

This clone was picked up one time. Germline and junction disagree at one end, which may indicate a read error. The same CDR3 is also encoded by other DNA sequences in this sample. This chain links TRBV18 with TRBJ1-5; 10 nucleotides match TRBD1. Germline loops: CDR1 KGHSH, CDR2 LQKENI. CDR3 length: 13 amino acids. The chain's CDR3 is CASSPDRGRPQHF. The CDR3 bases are TGCGCCAGCTCACCCGACAGGGGGCGGCCCCAGCATTTT.

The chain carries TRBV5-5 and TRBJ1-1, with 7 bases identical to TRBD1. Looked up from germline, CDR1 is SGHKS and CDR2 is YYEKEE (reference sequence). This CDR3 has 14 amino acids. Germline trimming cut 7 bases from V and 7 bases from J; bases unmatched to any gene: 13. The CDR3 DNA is TGTGCCAGCTATAGAATCCGGGACAGCCATGAAGCTTTCTTT. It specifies CASYRIRDSHEAFF.

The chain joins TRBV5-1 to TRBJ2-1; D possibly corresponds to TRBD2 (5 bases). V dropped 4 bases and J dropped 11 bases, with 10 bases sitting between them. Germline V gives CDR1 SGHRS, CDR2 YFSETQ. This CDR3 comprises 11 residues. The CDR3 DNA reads TGCGCCAGCAGCGCCCGACTACAGCAGTTCTTC. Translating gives CASSARLQQFF.